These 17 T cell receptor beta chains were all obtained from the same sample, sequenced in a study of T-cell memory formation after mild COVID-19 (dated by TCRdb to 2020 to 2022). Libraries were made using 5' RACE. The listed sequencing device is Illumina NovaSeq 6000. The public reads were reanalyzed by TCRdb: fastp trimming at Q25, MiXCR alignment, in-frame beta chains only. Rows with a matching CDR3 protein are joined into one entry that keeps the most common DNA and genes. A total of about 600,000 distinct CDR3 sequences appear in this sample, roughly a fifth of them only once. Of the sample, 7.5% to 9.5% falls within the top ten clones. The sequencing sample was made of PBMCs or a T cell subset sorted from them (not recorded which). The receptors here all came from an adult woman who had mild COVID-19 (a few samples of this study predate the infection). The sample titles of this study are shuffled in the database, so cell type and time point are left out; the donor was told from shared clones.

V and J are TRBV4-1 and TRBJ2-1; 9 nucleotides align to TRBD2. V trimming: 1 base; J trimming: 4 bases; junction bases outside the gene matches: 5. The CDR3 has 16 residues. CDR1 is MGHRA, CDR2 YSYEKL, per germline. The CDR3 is CASSQGRLAGYNEQFF. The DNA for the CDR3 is TGCGCCAGCAGCCAAGGAAGGCTAGCGGGGTACAATGAGCAGTTCTTC.

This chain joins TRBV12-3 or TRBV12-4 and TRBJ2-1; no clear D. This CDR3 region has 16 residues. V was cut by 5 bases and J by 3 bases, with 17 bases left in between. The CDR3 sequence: CASSPTALPLYNEQFF. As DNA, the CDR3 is TGTGCCAGCAGTCCGACCGCCCTACCCCTCTACAATGAGCAGTTCTTC.

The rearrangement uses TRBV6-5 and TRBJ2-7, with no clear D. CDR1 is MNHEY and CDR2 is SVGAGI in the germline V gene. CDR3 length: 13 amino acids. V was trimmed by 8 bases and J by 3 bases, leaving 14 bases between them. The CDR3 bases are TGTGCCAGCCGGCGTAACAGCTTCTACGAGCAGTACTTC. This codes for CASRRNSFYEQYF.

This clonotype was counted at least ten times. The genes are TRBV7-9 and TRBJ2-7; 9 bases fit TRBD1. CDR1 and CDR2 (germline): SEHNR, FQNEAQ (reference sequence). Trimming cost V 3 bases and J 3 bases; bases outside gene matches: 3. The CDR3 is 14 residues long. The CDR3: CASSFGTGNYEQYF. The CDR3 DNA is TGTGCCAGCAGCTTCGGGACAGGGAACTACGAGCAGTACTTC.

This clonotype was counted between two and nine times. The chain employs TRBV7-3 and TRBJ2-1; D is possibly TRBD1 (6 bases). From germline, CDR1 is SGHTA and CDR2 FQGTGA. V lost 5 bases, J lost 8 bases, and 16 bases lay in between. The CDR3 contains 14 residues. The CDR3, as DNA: TGTGCCAGCAGCACGTGGGACACCTCCGATGAGCAGTTCTTC. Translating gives CASSTWDTSDEQFF.

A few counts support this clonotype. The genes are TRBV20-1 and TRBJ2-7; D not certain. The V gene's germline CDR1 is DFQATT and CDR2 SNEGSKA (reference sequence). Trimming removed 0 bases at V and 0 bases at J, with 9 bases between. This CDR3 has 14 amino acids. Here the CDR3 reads CSARDSTFSYEQYF. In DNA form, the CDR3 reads TGCAGTGCTAGAGACTCGACTTTCTCCTACGAGCAGTACTTC.

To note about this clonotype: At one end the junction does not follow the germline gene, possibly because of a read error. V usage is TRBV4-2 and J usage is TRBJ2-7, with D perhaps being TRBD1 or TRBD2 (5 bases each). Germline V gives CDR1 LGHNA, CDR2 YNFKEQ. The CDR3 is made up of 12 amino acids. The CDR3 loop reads CASSQDPGTFDF. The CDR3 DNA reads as TGTGCCAGCAGCCAAGATCCAGGGACGTTCGACTTC.

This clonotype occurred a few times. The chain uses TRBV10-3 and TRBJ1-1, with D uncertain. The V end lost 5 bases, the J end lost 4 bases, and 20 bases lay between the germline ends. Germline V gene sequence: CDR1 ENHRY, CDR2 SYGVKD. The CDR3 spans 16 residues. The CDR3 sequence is CAISPRPDLTSTEAFF. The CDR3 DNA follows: TGTGCCATCAGTCCCAGACCGGATCTCACCTCCACTGAAGCTTTCTTT.

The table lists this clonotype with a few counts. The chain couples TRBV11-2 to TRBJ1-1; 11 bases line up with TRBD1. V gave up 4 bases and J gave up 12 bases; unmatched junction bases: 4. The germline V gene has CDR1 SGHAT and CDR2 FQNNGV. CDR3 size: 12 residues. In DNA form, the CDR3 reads TGTGCCAGCAGCTGGACAGGGGGCCCAACTTTCTTT. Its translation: CASSWTGGPTFF.

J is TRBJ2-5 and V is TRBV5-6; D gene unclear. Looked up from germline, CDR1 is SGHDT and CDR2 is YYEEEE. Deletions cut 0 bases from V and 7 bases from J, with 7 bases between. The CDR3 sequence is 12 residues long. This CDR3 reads CASSLESGTQYF. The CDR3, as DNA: TGTGCCAGCAGCTTGGAATCCGGGACCCAGTACTTC.

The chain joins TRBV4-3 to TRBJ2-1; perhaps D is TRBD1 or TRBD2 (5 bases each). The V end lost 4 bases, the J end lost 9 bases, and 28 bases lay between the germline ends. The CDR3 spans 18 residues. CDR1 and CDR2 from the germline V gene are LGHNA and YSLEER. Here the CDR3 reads CASSPNVPMGTGGSEQFF. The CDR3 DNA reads TGCGCCAGCAGCCCGAATGTACCGATGGGCACAGGAGGAAGTGAGCAGTTCTTC.

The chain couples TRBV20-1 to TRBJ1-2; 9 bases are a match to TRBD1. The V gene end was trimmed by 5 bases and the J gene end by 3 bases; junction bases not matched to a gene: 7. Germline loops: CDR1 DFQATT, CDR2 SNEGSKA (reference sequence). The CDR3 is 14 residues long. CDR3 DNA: TGCAGTGCTCACGACAGGGGGGGCTACTATGGCTACACCTTC. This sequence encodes CSAHDRGGYYGYTF.

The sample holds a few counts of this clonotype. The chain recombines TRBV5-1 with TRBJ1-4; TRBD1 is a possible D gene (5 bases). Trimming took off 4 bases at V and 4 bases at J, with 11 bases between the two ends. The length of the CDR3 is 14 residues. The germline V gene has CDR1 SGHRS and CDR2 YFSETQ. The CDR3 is CASSAGTDNEKLFF. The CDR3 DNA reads TGCGCCAGCAGCGCCGGGACGGATAATGAAAAACTGTTTTTT. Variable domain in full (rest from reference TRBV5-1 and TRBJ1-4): KAGVTQTPRYLIKTRGQQVTLSCSPISGHRSVSWYQQTPGQGLQFLFEYFSETQRNKGNFPGRFSGRQFSNSRSEMNVSTLELGDSALYLCASSAGTDNEKLFFGSGTQLSVL.

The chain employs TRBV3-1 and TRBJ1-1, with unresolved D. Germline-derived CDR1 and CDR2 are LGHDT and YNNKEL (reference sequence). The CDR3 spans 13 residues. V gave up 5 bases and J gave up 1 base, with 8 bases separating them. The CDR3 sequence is CASSKVPNTEAFF. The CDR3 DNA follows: TGTGCCAGCAGCAAGGTCCCGAACACTGAAGCTTTCTTT.

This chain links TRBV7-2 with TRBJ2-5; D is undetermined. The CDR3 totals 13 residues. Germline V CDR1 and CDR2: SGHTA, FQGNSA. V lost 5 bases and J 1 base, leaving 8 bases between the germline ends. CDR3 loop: CASSPPLQETQYF. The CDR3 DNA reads TGTGCCAGCAGCCCCCCCCTCCAAGAGACCCAGTACTTC.

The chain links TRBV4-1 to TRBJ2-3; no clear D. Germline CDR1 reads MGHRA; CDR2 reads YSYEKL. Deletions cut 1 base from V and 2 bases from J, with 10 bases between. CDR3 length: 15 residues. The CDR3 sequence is CASSQVRVSTDTQYF. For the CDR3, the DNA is TGCGCCAGCAGCCAAGTTAGGGTTTCCACAGATACGCAGTATTTT.

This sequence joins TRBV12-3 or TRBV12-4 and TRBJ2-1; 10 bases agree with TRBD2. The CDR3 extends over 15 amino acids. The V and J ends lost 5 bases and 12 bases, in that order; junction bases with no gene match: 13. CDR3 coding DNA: TGTGCCAGCAGTACCCGGGCTAGCGGGAGAAGGGTGCAGTTCTTC. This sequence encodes CASSTRASGRRVQFF.